Below are 7 T cell receptor beta chains sequenced from a single sample in a study of graft-versus-host responses after intestinal transplantation. Here immunoSEQ multiplex PCR was the method, and the copy in TCRdb shows in-frame clones only, minus some. This sample has 70,000 to 95,000 clones, with 90% to 95% found just once. No antigen has been assigned to these receptors. The sequences come from unstimulated CD8+ T cells sorted from spleen or lymph node cells, collected before transplant. The origin of the receptors is a human donor who was the organ donor for an intestinal transplant.

Here the CDR3 DNA reads TGCGCCAGCAGCCCGGAGCGGACGGCCTACGAGCAGTACTTC. Encoded protein: CASSPERTAYEQYF. The chain couples TRBV4-1 to TRBJ2-7, with a possible D match to TRBD2 (5 bases). CDR1 is MGHRA and CDR2 is YSYEKL in the germline V gene. V shed 4 bases and J shed 2 bases, with 12 bases lying between them. The length of the CDR3 is 14 residues.

This chain links TRBV5-8 with TRBJ2-3; 8 nucleotides match TRBD2. The CDR3 totals 15 residues. V shed 1 base and J 3 bases; nucleotides not matched to a gene: 4. Germline V gene data show CDR1 as SGHTS and CDR2 as YDEGEE. The CDR3 loop is CASSLSGGPTDTQYF. CDR3 coding DNA: TGTGCCAGCAGCTTGAGCGGGGGACCTACAGATACGCAGTATTTT.

This sequence joins TRBV6-5 and TRBJ2-7; D remains unclear. The ends were cut back, 1 base at V and 7 bases at J, with 8 bases in the middle. The CDR3 is made up of 12 amino acids. Germline V gene lookup returns CDR1 MNHEY and CDR2 SVGAGI. The CDR3 DNA sequence: TGTGCCAGCAGTTACTATCACGGGGAGCAGTACTTC. This codes for CASSYYHGEQYF.

The chain carries TRBV5-6 and TRBJ2-3, with a weak D call TRBD1 (6 bases). The CDR3 sequence is 15 residues long. Trimming removed 1 base from V and 4 bases from J, with 13 bases in between. In germline, CDR1 is SGHDT, CDR2 YYEEEE. The CDR3 protein is CASSLWAGGADTQYF. CDR3 bases: TGTGCCAGCAGCTTGTGGGCTGGGGGCGCAGATACGCAGTATTTT.

The CDR3 nucleotides are TGTGCCAGCAGCCAAGAAGGCCCGACTAGCGGCCACAATGAGCAGTTCTTC. Protein sequence: CASSQEGPTSGHNEQFF. V and J are TRBV4-2 and TRBJ2-1; 9 nucleotides line up with TRBD2. The V segment lost 0 bases and the J segment 5 bases; nucleotides outside the gene matches: 8. The CDR3 extends over 17 amino acids. Germline CDR1 is LGHNA and CDR2 is YNFKEQ.

The chain links TRBV5-1 to TRBJ1-1, with 8 bases matching TRBD1. Germline V gene lookup returns CDR1 SGHRS and CDR2 YFSETQ. This CDR3 is built from 15 residues. Unmatched junction bases numbered 10, after V lost 3 bases and J lost 6 bases. The CDR3 DNA is TGCGCCAGCAGCTGGACAGGGCGTTCCCCCCCTGAAGCTTTCTTT. It translates to CASSWTGRSPPEAFF.

The chain couples TRBV6-1 to TRBJ1-2, with D perhaps matching TRBD1 (6 bases). V was pared by 5 bases and J by 5 bases, with 18 bases between. The CDR3 runs to 15 residues. Germline CDR1 is MNHNS and CDR2 is SASEGT. In DNA, the CDR3 is TGTGCCAGCAGTTCCCCGGGACAATTCGATTATGGCTACACCTTC. Encoded protein: CASSSPGQFDYGYTF.